The clone carrying this T cell receptor beta chain was counted at least ten times. Its specificity is unknown. These data are taken from a study of blood T cells in healthy people across ages. Study as a whole: Template switching picked up about one barcoded beta molecule for each two T cells. Regarding the study as a whole: The long-lived group displayed more naive CD4+ cells, plus higher diversity, than the aged donors did.

CDR3 size: 17 residues. Germline-derived CDR1 and CDR2 are DFQATT and SNEGSKA (reference sequence). The V gene end was trimmed by 2 bases and the J gene end by 4 bases; junction bases not matched to a gene: 15. A J-beta primer mix and a sample-barcoded 5' primer were used in a second PCR of roughly 6 to 11 cycles. A template-switch adaptor that had 12 random nucleotides put a tag on each cDNA molecule. All samples gave at least 2.5 million CDR3-containing paired-end reads. Via MiXCR, TCRdb re-called the 5' RACE reads, giving one row per CDR3 protein. The repertoire holds about 700,000 distinct CDR3 sequences, 32% seen once, with just over 15% in the top ten.

The chain joins TRBV20-1 to TRBJ2-5, with 8 bases that match TRBD1. This sequence originates from a woman aged 80 or older in good health. Sequencing was performed on blood. Here the CDR3 DNA reads TGCAGTGCTAGACCCCGGGGAGCCCGGGACAGGCCAGAGACCCAGTACTTC. This sequence encodes CSARPRGARDRPETQYF.